The clone carrying this T cell receptor beta chain was observed a single time. Its matching antigen is unknown. The sample belongs to a study of graft-versus-host responses after intestinal transplantation. Germline CDR1 and CDR2: MGHRA and YSYEKL. Germline trimming cut 4 bases from V and 8 bases from J; bases unmatched to any gene: 13. The CDR3 is made up of 16 amino acids. Some clones are missing from TCRdb's copy, which holds only in-frame ones; the method was immunoSEQ multiplex PCR. Among 95,000 to 110,000 clones listed, roughly nine tenths were seen once. The TCR comes from a human donor who received an intestinal transplant. This sequence joins TRBV4-1 and TRBJ1-4, with 7 nucleotides matching TRBD1. The source material was unstimulated CD4+ T cells sorted from spleen or lymph node cells, sampled before intestinal transplant. CDR3: CASSPPVRQGGEKLFF. CDR3 DNA: TGCGCCAGCAGCCCTCCGGTTCGACAGGGAGGGGAAAAACTGTTTTTT.